The clone carrying this T cell receptor (beta chain) was recorded at least ten times. The target antigen is unknown. The sample comes from a study of identical twins. Points from the study as a whole: Analyses of zero insertions could be partly confounded by invariant MAIT and iNKT cells. When twins shared out-of-frame alpha sequences, those sequences had excess low generation probability.

The CDR3 is made up of 16 amino acids. Germline-derived CDR1 and CDR2 are SGHAT and FQNNGV. V gave up 0 bases and J gave up 1 base; unmatched junction bases: 5. A universal primer site arose from template switching, and cDNA bore unique molecular identifiers. TCRdb re-analysed the 5' RACE reads in MiXCR, keeping a single row per CDR3 protein. The sample records about 690,000 distinct CDR3 sequences, approximately 6.1% being singletons. The chain employs TRBV11-2 and TRBJ1-1; 7 bases map to TRBD1. This TCR came from a man younger than 30 in good health. Sample: naive T cells sorted from blood. The CDR3 loop reads CASSLEGGPWNTEAFF. The DNA of the CDR3 is TGTGCCAGCAGCTTAGAAGGGGGCCCCTGGAACACTGAAGCTTTCTTT.